The 8 T cell receptor beta chains below all came from one sample that was sequenced in a study of shared clonotypes between healthy human individuals. CD45RO-negative, CCR7-positively selected cells formed the naive CD8 fraction, excluding terminally differentiated effector memory CD45RA+ cells. Some clones are missing from TCRdb's copy, which holds only in-frame ones; the method was immunoSEQ multiplex PCR. The sample has about 700,000 clones; about 90% are singletons. The sequencing sample was made of naive CD8+ T cells sorted from blood. These receptors were collected from a man aged 25 to 40 in good health.

The genes are TRBV6-5 and TRBJ1-2; 7 bases align to TRBD1. The length of the CDR3 is 14 residues. V was clipped by 6 bases and J by 8 bases; unmatched bases: 12. Germline values: CDR1 MNHEY, CDR2 SVGAGI. This CDR3 reads CASSPTGALGGYTF. CDR3 DNA: TGTGCCAGCAGCCCAACAGGGGCCCTAGGGGGCTACACCTTC.

Only a few counts were recorded for this clone. The rearrangement links TRBV19 to TRBJ1-2; D remains ambiguous. CDR1 and CDR2 (germline): LNHDA, SQIVND (reference sequence). The CDR3 has 11 residues. The V end was cut by 7 bases, the J end by 4 bases, with 7 bases between. The CDR3 nucleotides are TGTGCCAGTATTGGCGGCTATGGCTACACCTTC. This sequence encodes CASIGGYGYTF. Complete variable domain (other parts from reference TRBV19 and TRBJ1-2): DGGITQSPKYLFRKEGQNVTLSCEQNLNHDAMYWYRQDPGQGLRLIYYSQIVNDFQKGDIAEGYSVSREKKESFPLTVTSAQKNPTAFYLCASIGGYGYTFGSGTRLTVV.

The V gene is TRBV7-2, the J gene TRBJ1-2; D is unclear. Trimming left V 0 bases short and J 6 bases short, with 2 bases between. The CDR3 spans 11 residues. Per the germline V gene, CDR1 is SGHTA and CDR2 is FQGNSA. The CDR3 nucleotides are TGTGCCAGCAGCTTAGCAAATGGCTACACCTTC. Translating it yields CASSLANGYTF.

The J gene is TRBJ2-2, the V gene TRBV13; D ambiguous. Germline V gene data show CDR1 as PRHDT and CDR2 as FYEKMQ (reference sequence). Trimming pared 5 bases from V and 6 bases from J, leaving 7 bases between. CDR3 length: 12 amino acids. CDR3 sequence (DNA): TGTGCCAGCAGCCCGGTCGCCGGGGAGCTGTTTTTT. As protein: CASSPVAGELFF.

The chain has TRBV9 and TRBJ2-3; TRBD1 matches at 12 bases. The CDR3 runs to 16 residues. Germline values: CDR1 SGDLS, CDR2 YYNGEE. Losses at the gene ends were 4 bases for V and 5 bases for J; bases not matched to a gene: 8. Here the CDR3 reads CASSIPRDRGLDTQYF. DNA of the CDR3: TGTGCCAGCAGCATTCCTCGGGACAGGGGGCTAGATACGCAGTATTTT.

The chain joins TRBV11-2 to TRBJ2-5; 10 bases map to TRBD1. CDR1 and CDR2 from the germline V gene are SGHAT and FQNNGV. The ends lost 2 bases at V and 4 bases at J; junction bases unmatched: 4. The CDR3 is 15 residues long. CDR3: CASSLRQGAGETQYF. The CDR3 region has the DNA TGTGCCAGCAGCTTACGACAGGGGGCCGGAGAGACCCAGTACTTC.

CDR3 bases: TGCAGCGCCCGGGACAGCTACAATGAGCAGTTCTTC. As protein: CSARDSYNEQFF. The chain combines TRBV29-1 with TRBJ2-1, with TRBD1 identical over 7 bases. Germline values: CDR1 SQVTM, CDR2 ANQGSEA. The CDR3 is made up of 12 amino acids. After removal of 7 bases from V and 3 bases from J, the junction contained 3 bases not matched to a gene.

The CDR3 is CASSQGLAGNNEQFF. The CDR3 DNA follows: TGTGCCAGCAGCCAGGGACTAGCGGGAAACAATGAGCAGTTCTTC. This chain links TRBV7-3 with TRBJ2-1; 13 bases fit TRBD2. The CDR3 sequence is 15 residues long. The trim removed 5 bases at V and 5 bases at J, leaving 3 bases unmatched. Germline CDR1 SGHTA, CDR2 FQGTGA.